The present entry profiles one TCR beta chain with its context. Its antigen is not identified. Germline CDR1 reads SGHVS; CDR2 reads FNYEAQ. V lost 5 bases, J lost 7 bases, and 16 bases stayed unmatched. This CDR3 region has 17 residues. Time point noted: pre-treatment sample, taken before nivolumab and TIL therapy. Stage 4 NSCLC adults joined between late 2017 and January 2020. The entry originates in a study of TIL therapy for anti-PD-1-resistant metastatic lung cancer. Findings and limits, study-wide: Infused TIL clonotypes partially replaced the baseline blood repertoire, then decayed over months.

The immunoSEQ assay was v3. Assay: immunoSEQ multiplex PCR; the TCRdb copy retains only in-frame clones and omits some. The repertoire includes 60,000 or so clones, approximately 69% of them detected once, and roughly 7.2% sits in the top ten. The TCR comes from a person aged 25 to 80 with non-small cell lung cancer. The source was blood, collected at baseline. The chain carries TRBV7-6 and TRBJ2-1; 8 bases fit TRBD2. CDR3 amino acids: CASSPGGGRSNRNEQFF. As DNA, the CDR3 is TGTGCCAGCAGCCCCGGGGGGGGACGGAGTAACAGGAATGAGCAGTTCTTC.